The entry below describes one T cell receptor beta chain. Per the original methods: Counts of nucleated cells, estimated from reference gene primer amplification, were obtained. Method: immunoSEQ multiplex PCR; TCRdb's copy keeps in-frame clones and lacks some. The V and J calls and clone size are taken from that table; D and trimming were inferred from the DNA. The table has 90,000 to 150,000 clones, more than 75% seen once. This sample is drawn from a study of blood T cell repertoires in COVID-19. The germline V gene has CDR1 MDHEN and CDR2 SYDVKM. V gave up 4 bases and J gave up 1 base; unmatched junction bases: 6. The CDR3 runs to 17 residues.

Sequencing input: peripheral blood. V usage is TRBV28 and J usage is TRBJ2-3; 12 bases map to TRBD2. The TCR originated in a man aged 60 to 69 with acute or convalescent COVID-19. CDR3 region: CASSSIRLAGGTDTQYF. DNA of the CDR3: TGTGCCAGCAGTTCCATTCGACTAGCGGGAGGCACAGATACGCAGTATTTT. The variable domain in full, with the rest retrieved from reference TRBV28 and TRBJ2-3, is DVKVTQSSRYLVKRTGEKVFLECVQDMDHENMFWYRQDPGLGLRLIYFSYDVKMKEKGDIPEGYSVSREKKERFSLILESASTNQTSMYLCASSSIRLAGGTDTQYFGPGTRLTVL.